This T cell receptor (beta chain) appears in the sequencing data of a study of T cells in women clearing cervical HPV infection. V was cut by 3 bases and J by 2 bases, with 6 bases left in between. Germline V CDR1 and CDR2: SGHVS, FNYEAQ. This CDR3 region has 13 residues. Clones were read by immunoSEQ multiplex PCR, and TCRdb kept only the in-frame ones, dropping some. The sample table includes around 24,000 clones. In the case of this clone: Read coverage stops 3 residues before the CDR3 terminus; the germline J gene supplies the remainder.

The V gene is TRBV7-6, the J gene TRBJ2-3; D gene unclear. This TCR came from a woman aged 18 to 69 with a cervical HPV16 infection that either progressed to CIN3+ or cleared (not recorded which). Source material: blood buffy coat. Partial CDR3 DNA: TGTGCCAGCAGCTTTGGCACCACAGATACG. As protein: CASSFGTTDT. The full-length CDR3 reads as CASSFGTTDTQYF.